Each of the 28 T cell receptor beta chains below was sequenced from the same sample in a study of regulatory T cells in long-lasting Graves disease. To make TCR beta libraries, researchers used iRepertoire HTBI primers and Arm-PCR of CDR3 regions. TCRdb processed the multiplex PCR reads anew with MiXCR; each CDR3 protein has one entry. The repertoire has about 290,000 distinct CDR3 sequences, 22% of them found once; the top ten carry approximately 53%. The time point is: persistent/refractory GD, antithyroid drugs over 5 years with positive TRAb. Scientists built the TCR library using RNA that was extracted from PBMCs. The sample here was peripheral blood mononuclear cells (PBMCs), taken when the disease was refractory, from a patient treated with antithyroid drugs. Receptors were obtained from a female donor with Graves disease.

This clonotype turned up a few times. The chain carries TRBV27 and TRBJ2-7, with no clear D. Trimming left V 7 bases short and J 5 bases short, with 12 bases between. Germline V gene lookup returns CDR1 MNHEY and CDR2 SMNVEV (reference sequence). The CDR3 length is 12 residues. In DNA, the CDR3 is TGTGCCAGCAAGTCCCCTAGGGACGAGCAGTACTTC. Amino acids: CASKSPRDEQYF.

This sequence joins TRBV15 and TRBJ1-1; the D is unclear. Germline CDR1 and CDR2: LNHNV and YYDKDF (reference sequence). This CDR3 spans 14 amino acids. V lost 1 base and J 0 bases, leaving 6 bases between the germline ends. The CDR3: CATSRAVMNTEAFF. CDR3 nucleotides: TGTGCCACCAGCAGAGCGGTCATGAACACTGAAGCTTTCTTT.

This clonotype was seen ten or more times. This chain uses TRBV20-1 with TRBJ1-1; a weak D match, TRBD1 (6 bases). V was clipped by 2 bases and J by 1 base, with 26 bases between them. The V gene's germline CDR1 is DFQATT and CDR2 SNEGSKA (reference sequence). The CDR3 covers 19 residues. CDR3 sequence reads: CSARLTYRELSIENTEAFF. CDR3 DNA sequence: TGCAGTGCTAGACTGACGTACAGGGAGTTGAGCATTGAGAACACTGAAGCTTTCTTT.

The chain is built from TRBV27 and TRBJ2-7, with TRBD2 matching 7 bases. The CDR3 spans 14 residues. CDR1 MNHEY and CDR2 SMNVEV come from the germline V gene (reference sequence). The ends lost 5 bases at V and 5 bases at J; junction bases unmatched: 9. Written as DNA, the CDR3 is TGTGCCAGCAGTCCAAGCGGGAACGGGAACGAGCAGTACTTC. Translated: CASSPSGNGNEQYF.

The chain employs TRBV4-3 and TRBJ2-5; D ambiguous. There are 10 residues in the CDR3. V lost 8 bases to trimming and J lost 5 bases, with 6 bases between them. Germline V gene data show CDR1 as LGHNA and CDR2 as YSLEER. The CDR3 DNA reads TGCGCCAGCCCCGGGGAGACCCAGTACTTC. Residues: CASPGETQYF.

CDR3 region: CASSPMTGEAQYF. In DNA, the CDR3 is TGTGCCAGCTCACCAATGACTGGGGAGGCCCAGTACTTC. The chain has TRBV18 and TRBJ2-5; perhaps TRBD2 as D (6 bases). This CDR3 region has 13 residues. Trimming left V 2 bases short and J 9 bases short, with 13 bases between. Germline V gene data show CDR1 as KGHSH and CDR2 as LQKENI. Drawing the rest from reference TRBV18 and TRBJ2-5, the complete variable domain is NAGVMQNPRHLVRRRGQEARLRCSPMKGHSHVYWYRQLPEEGLKFMVYLQKENIIDESGMPKERFSAEFPKEGPSILRIQQVVRGDSAAYFCASSPMTGEAQYFGPGTRLLVL.

This clonotype was recorded a few times. V gene TRBV7-3 combines with J gene TRBJ1-5; TRBD1 agrees at 10 bases. Trimming took 0 bases from V and 0 from J; bases not matched to a gene: 8. CDR3 length: 19 amino acids. CDR1 is SGHTA, CDR2 FQGTGA, per germline. CDR3 nucleotides: TGTGCCAGCAGCTTAACGTGTTCGGGACAGGGGCATAGCAATCAGCCCCAGCATTTT. Translating gives CASSLTCSGQGHSNQPQHF.

The gene calls are TRBV6-1 and TRBJ2-1; D is unclear. Germline-derived CDR1 and CDR2 are MNHNS and SASEGT. V dropped 6 bases and J dropped 5 bases, with 11 bases sitting between them. This CDR3 comprises 13 residues. The CDR3 nucleotides read TGTGCCAGCAGGAGACTCTTACACAATGAGCAGTTCTTC. Translating gives CASRRLLHNEQFF.

This clonotype was counted only a few times. V is TRBV7-2 and J is TRBJ1-2; TRBD1 matches at 7 bases. This CDR3 contains 16 residues. V shed 5 bases and J 5 bases; nucleotides not matched to a gene: 14. Germline V CDR1 and CDR2: SGHTA, FQGNSA. DNA of the CDR3: TGTGCCAGCAGCCCATGGGGGGAGGGGGCGAGGTATGGCTACACCTTC. It translates to CASSPWGEGARYGYTF.

This clonotype came up many times. This chain's CDR3 is CASSSGQQETQYF. The CDR3 DNA reads as TGTGCCAGCAGCTCGGGACAGCAAGAGACCCAGTACTTC. J is TRBJ2-5 and V is TRBV11-1, with 7 bases that match TRBD1. The CDR3 sequence is 13 residues long. With 4 bases clipped from V and 2 bases from J, the junction kept 1 base outside the gene matches. CDR1 SGHAT and CDR2 FQDESV come from the germline V gene (reference sequence).

V and J are TRBV7-2 and TRBJ2-4; TRBD2 matches 7 bases. J was trimmed by 6 bases and V by 5 bases; bases with no gene match: 4. Germline loops: CDR1 SGHTA, CDR2 FQGNSA. This CDR3 has 13 amino acids. For the CDR3, the DNA is TGTGCCAGCAGCCCGGGGAGGGCAAACATTCAGTACTTC. Protein product: CASSPGRANIQYF.

Many counts were recorded for this clonotype. The rearrangement joins TRBV6-1 to TRBJ2-5; 7 bases fit TRBD1. CDR1 MNHNS and CDR2 SASEGT come from the germline V gene. Germline trimming cut 6 bases from V and 3 bases from J; bases unmatched to any gene: 4. The CDR3 contains 13 residues. As DNA, the CDR3 is TGTGCCAGCAGAGATACAGGGGAAGAGACCCAGTACTTC. Protein sequence: CASRDTGEETQYF.

This clonotype occurred once. V usage is TRBV28 and J usage is TRBJ2-3; 7 bases align to TRBD2. V shed 2 bases and J 4 bases; nucleotides not matched to a gene: 6. The germline gives CDR1 MDHEN, CDR2 SYDVKM. The CDR3 extends over 15 amino acids. DNA for the CDR3: TGTGCCAGCAGTTTAGGCGGGAGTGGAGCAGATACGCAGTATTTT. Translated: CASSLGGSGADTQYF.

Regarding this clonotype: A much larger clone lies one base from this, so it may be a read error. This chain links TRBV7-2 with TRBJ1-1; D not certain. This CDR3 comprises 14 residues. The V and J ends lost 6 bases and 4 bases respectively, with 15 bases between them. Germline CDR1 and CDR2: SGHTA and FQGNSA. In DNA form, the CDR3 reads TGTGCCAGCAGTCGTAATGGTGCGAGCACTGAAGCTTTCTTT. Translating it yields CASSRNGASTEAFF.

This clonotype was seen only a few times. V and J are TRBV6-2 or TRBV6-3 and TRBJ2-7; D call uncertain. Trimming took 6 bases from V and 2 from J, leaving 11 bases between them. The CDR3 covers 13 residues. The germline V gene encodes CDR1 MNHEY and CDR2 SVGEGT. CDR3 bases: TGTGCCAGCAGCGAGGATCAGACCTACGAGCAGTACTTC. Residues: CASSEDQTYEQYF.

A few counts support this clonotype. The V gene is TRBV28, the J gene TRBJ1-5; D unresolved. V lost 7 bases and J 1 base, leaving 17 bases between the germline ends. CDR1 is MDHEN, CDR2 SYDVKM, per germline. The CDR3 consists of 16 residues. This chain's CDR3 is CASMATWASSNQPQHF. In nucleotides, the CDR3 is TGTGCCAGCATGGCCACCTGGGCCAGCAGCAATCAGCCCCAGCATTTT. The complete variable domain, with remaining parts taken from reference TRBV28 and TRBJ1-5, reads DVKVTQSSRYLVKRTGEKVFLECVQDMDHENMFWYRQDPGLGLRLIYFSYDVKMKEKGDIPEGYSVSREKKERFSLILESASTNQTSMYLCASMATWASSNQPQHFGDGTRLSIL.

Of note for this clonotype: A much larger clone lies a single base off, so this may be a read error. The gene calls are TRBV18 and TRBJ2-7; TRBD1 matches at 8 bases. V gave up 4 bases and J gave up 2 bases; unmatched junction bases: 7. The CDR3 consists of 15 residues. CDR1 and CDR2 from the germline V gene are KGHSH and LQKENI. This chain's CDR3 is CASSRSDRVTYEQYF. The CDR3 region has the DNA TGTGCCAGCTCACGCTCGGACAGGGTGACCTACGAGCAGTACTTC.

A few counts support this clonotype. A much larger clone differs by one base, so this may be a read error. This chain connects TRBV11-2 to TRBJ2-5, with D uncertain. Germline V gene sequence: CDR1 SGHAT, CDR2 FQNNGV. Trimming cost V 2 bases and J 7 bases, with 11 bases left between them. The CDR3 spans 13 residues. The CDR3 region is CASSLRVRGTQYF. The DNA for the CDR3 is TGTGCCAGCAGCTTACGTGTCCGAGGGACCCAGTACTTC.

The CDR3 DNA is TGCAGTGCTAGGACTAGCGTCGCCTACGAGCAGTACTTC. Encoded protein: CSARTSVAYEQYF. The chain couples TRBV20-1 to TRBJ2-7; 8 bases are shared with TRBD2. Germline CDR1 and CDR2: DFQATT and SNEGSKA (reference sequence). The V gene end was trimmed by 3 bases and the J gene end by 2 bases; junction bases not matched to a gene: 3. This CDR3 has 13 amino acids.

The table lists this clonotype with a few counts. V gene TRBV30 combines with J gene TRBJ2-7; weak D call: TRBD2 (6 bases). V lost 6 bases, J lost 3 bases, and 15 bases lay in between. CDR1 and CDR2 from the germline V gene are GTSNPN and SVGIG (reference sequence). This CDR3 has 13 residues. The CDR3 bases are TGTGCCTGCGGACGGGACTCTCTCTACGAGCAGTACTTC. As protein: CACGRDSLYEQYF.

This clonotype has just a few counts. V gene TRBV9 combines with J gene TRBJ2-1, with 9 bases fitting TRBD2. J lost 10 bases, V lost 0 bases, and 8 bases had no gene match. Per germline, CDR1 SGDLS and CDR2 YYNGEE. The CDR3 runs 15 residues. In DNA form, the CDR3 reads TGTGCCAGCAGCGTAGGAATTAGCGGGAGCGCCGAGCAGTTCTTC. Amino acid sequence: CASSVGISGSAEQFF.

J is TRBJ1-1 and V is TRBV19, with D possibly TRBD1 on 5 matching bases. Germline CDR1 and CDR2: LNHDA and SQIVND (reference sequence). There are 13 residues in the CDR3. V was trimmed by 8 bases and J by 1 base, leaving 11 bases between them. The DNA of the CDR3 is TGTGCCAGTGCCGGGACTCCGAACACTGAAGCTTTCTTT. This gives the protein CASAGTPNTEAFF. Complete variable domain (other parts from reference TRBV19 and TRBJ1-1): DGGITQSPKYLFRKEGQNVTLSCEQNLNHDAMYWYRQDPGQGLRLIYYSQIVNDFQKGDIAEGYSVSREKKESFPLTVTSAQKNPTAFYLCASAGTPNTEAFFGQGTRLTVV.

This clonotype has ten or more counts. The CDR3 sequence: CASSWAGQLGNEQFF. For the CDR3, the DNA is TGTGCCAGCAGTTGGGCAGGTCAACTGGGCAATGAGCAGTTCTTC. The V call is TRBV28, the J call TRBJ2-1; unclear D gene. The V gene's germline CDR1 is MDHEN and CDR2 SYDVKM. The V end was cut by 4 bases, the J end by 6 bases, with 16 bases between. CDR3 size: 15 residues.

On this clonotype: A read error likely explains this, since a far larger clone differs by one base. This chain connects TRBV6-2 or TRBV6-3 to TRBJ1-4; D remains ambiguous. In germline, CDR1 is MNHEY, CDR2 SVGEGT. This CDR3 is built from 15 residues. The CDR3: CASSVTGMSYEKLSF. For the CDR3, the DNA is TGTGCCAGCAGCGTGACGGGCATGTCCTATGAAAAACTGTCTTTT.

This clonotype was recorded at least ten times. J is TRBJ2-6 and V is TRBV2; TRBD1 matches 9 bases. Trimming removed 5 bases from V and 2 bases from J; junction bases left unmatched: 1. This CDR3 is built from 15 residues. Looked up from germline, CDR1 is SNHLY and CDR2 is FYNNEI. CDR3 DNA sequence: TGTGCCAGCAGTTACAGGGGGCCTGGGGCCAACGTCCTGACTTTC. Its translation: CASSYRGPGANVLTF.

On this clonotype itself: It may be a read error: a sequence one base away is much more abundant. The chain has TRBV7-2 and TRBJ1-1, with D perhaps TRBD1 (5 bases). The CDR3 is 15 amino acids. Germline V lookup: CDR1 SGHTA, CDR2 FQGNSA. This CDR3 is CASSLQEGRGTETFF. In DNA, the CDR3 is TGTGCCAGCAGCTTACAGGAAGGTCGGGGCACTGAAACTTTCTTT.

Details on this clonotype: A much bigger clone sits one base away, suggesting this may be a read error. The V gene is TRBV6-2 or TRBV6-3, the J gene TRBJ1-1, with TRBD1 matching 7 bases. The V gene end was trimmed by 5 bases and the J gene end by 1 base; junction bases not matched to a gene: 1. Germline loops: CDR1 MNHEY, CDR2 SVGEGT. The CDR3 is 13 amino acids. CDR3 sequence reads: CASSDRANTEAFF. CDR3 DNA: TGTGCCAGCAGTGACAGGGCGAACACTGAAGCTTTCTTT.

This clonotype was seen many times. V is TRBV12-3 or TRBV12-4 and J is TRBJ2-5; D not resolved. V was pared by 5 bases and J by 2 bases, with 12 bases between. The CDR3 has 14 amino acids. As DNA, the CDR3 is TGTGCCAGCAGTCCTCAGGATAGACAAGAGACCCAGTACTTC. Its protein is CASSPQDRQETQYF.